These 11 T cell receptor beta chains came from one sample sequenced in a study of blood T cell repertoires in COVID-19. TCRdb's table, derived via immunoSEQ multiplex PCR, lists solely in-frame clones and lacks some. The sample gives over 200,000 clones, 88% of which show up once; approximately 4.3% is in the top ten. Sequenced input: peripheral blood. The receptor set was obtained from a man in his 60s who had recovered from COVID-19.

The chain links TRBV6-6 to TRBJ2-7; tentative D call: TRBD1 (5 bases). Germline V lookup: CDR1 MNHNY, CDR2 SVGAGI (reference sequence). Trimming pared 2 bases from V and 2 bases from J, leaving 7 bases between. The CDR3 has 13 amino acids. CDR3 residues: CASSYGAPYEQYF. The CDR3, as DNA: TGTGCCAGCAGTTACGGGGCACCCTACGAGCAGTACTTC.

The chain combines TRBV7-9 with TRBJ2-5; 9 nucleotides agree with TRBD1. The CDR3 has 16 residues. J lost 2 bases, V lost 6 bases, and 10 bases had no gene match. Germline V gene lookup returns CDR1 SEHNR and CDR2 FQNEAQ (reference sequence). The CDR3 nucleotides are TGTGCCAGCAGTTACCGGACAGGGGTGGGTCAAGAGACCCAGTACTTC. It is translated as CASSYRTGVGQETQYF.

This chain connects TRBV4-1 to TRBJ1-2; D uncertain. The germline V and J ends were trimmed by 0 bases and 4 bases, with 12 bases remaining between them. Germline-derived CDR1 and CDR2 are MGHRA and YSYEKL. The CDR3 totals 15 residues. The CDR3 loop reads CASSQDTNSFYGYTF. The CDR3 coding sequence is TGCGCCAGCAGCCAAGACACCAACAGCTTCTATGGCTACACCTTC.

The chain employs TRBV29-1 and TRBJ2-1, with D perhaps TRBD1 (6 bases). Trimming took 3 bases from V and 9 from J, leaving 21 bases between them. Germline CDR1 SQVTM, CDR2 ANQGSEA. This CDR3 has 15 residues. The CDR3 loop reads CSVDGGTGQIREQFF. The CDR3 region has the DNA TGCAGCGTTGATGGGGGCACGGGCCAAATCCGTGAGCAGTTCTTC.

The chain is built from TRBV9 and TRBJ2-7; TRBD2 matches 8 bases. J lost 4 bases, V lost 4 bases, and 10 bases had no gene match. Per the germline V gene, CDR1 is SGDLS and CDR2 is YYNGEE. CDR3 length equals 15 residues. This chain's CDR3 is CASSLSAGGGYEQYF. The CDR3 bases are TGTGCCAGCAGCCTTTCTGCGGGGGGCGGTTACGAGCAGTACTTC.

The chain couples TRBV5-5 to TRBJ1-3; TRBD1 matches at 8 bases. The V and J ends lost 4 bases and 4 bases, in that order; junction bases with no gene match: 13. The CDR3 is 17 residues long. Germline CDR1 and CDR2: SGHKS and YYEKEE (reference sequence). CDR3 residues: CASSPTPYRGSGNTIYF. CDR3 nucleotide sequence: TGTGCCAGCAGCCCCACCCCGTACAGGGGGTCGGGAAACACCATATATTTT.

The rearrangement links TRBV6-5 to TRBJ2-6; no clear D. The V gene's germline CDR1 is MNHEY and CDR2 SVGAGI. Trimming took off 7 bases at V and 5 bases at J, with 6 bases between the two ends. The CDR3 covers 12 residues. For the CDR3, the DNA is TGTGCCAGCAAAGACAGGGCCAACGTCCTGACTTTC. Its protein product is CASKDRANVLTF.

The sample holds a few counts of this clone. This chain connects TRBV12-5 to TRBJ2-3; 10 nucleotides align to TRBD2. The CDR3 runs to 21 residues. In germline, CDR1 is LGHNT, CDR2 FRNRAP. V shed 4 bases, J shed 4 bases, and the junction held 23 bases outside the gene matches. CDR3: CASGCAPGTSDKPRPPDTQYF. The CDR3 coding sequence is TGTGCTAGTGGTTGCGCCCCCGGGACTAGCGACAAACCAAGACCCCCAGATACGCAGTATTTT.

V and J are TRBV4-2 and TRBJ1-1; D gene ambiguous. V shed 5 bases and J shed 1 base, with 14 bases lying between them. The length of the CDR3 is 15 residues. Germline assignment: CDR1 LGHNA and CDR2 YNFKEQ. The CDR3 spells CASSFGRAANTEAFF. The CDR3 DNA is TGTGCCAGCAGCTTTGGGAGGGCAGCGAACACTGAAGCTTTCTTT.

The rearrangement joins TRBV19 to TRBJ1-4; no clear D gene. The CDR3 runs 15 residues. Trimming took off 5 bases at V and 6 bases at J, with 16 bases between the two ends. Germline V gene sequence: CDR1 LNHDA, CDR2 SQIVND (reference sequence). CDR3 sequence (DNA): TGTGCCAGTAGTTCAAGAGCCAAGCGGGATGAAAAACTGTTTTTT. It translates to CASSSRAKRDEKLFF.

V is TRBV5-1 and J is TRBJ1-6; 7 bases agree with TRBD1. After removal of 4 bases from V and 3 bases from J, the junction contained 4 bases not matched to a gene. This CDR3 comprises 15 residues. Germline loops: CDR1 SGHRS, CDR2 YFSETQ. CDR3 in amino acids: CASSRDRVYNSPLHF. The CDR3 nucleotides are TGCGCCAGCAGCCGCGACAGGGTCTATAATTCACCCCTCCACTTT.